The present TCR beta chain was sequenced within a study of blood T cell repertoires in COVID-19. This table comes from immunoSEQ multiplex PCR, and its TCRdb copy is limited to in-frame clones, with some not included. The sample comprises more than 250,000 clones, under 90% of which are singletons, and roughly 10% rests with the top ten. Germline assignment: CDR1 SGHNT and CDR2 YYREEE (reference sequence). CDR3 length equals 15 residues. The J segment lost 1 base and the V segment lost 0 bases, leaving 0 bases of the junction unmatched. The sequence derives from a woman aged 18-29 years who had recovered from COVID-19. V usage is TRBV5-4 and J usage is TRBJ2-3; 9 positions agree with TRBD2. Sequenced: PBMCs or T cells enriched from blood (not recorded which). The CDR3 sequence is CASSLGGGGTDTQYF. The CDR3 DNA reads as TGTGCCAGCAGCTTGGGCGGGGGGGGCACAGATACGCAGTATTTT. The full variable domain, with the rest looked up from reference TRBV5-4 and TRBJ2-3, is ETGVTQSPTHLIKTRGQQVTLRCSSQSGHNTVSWYQQALGQGPQFIFQYYREEENGRGNFPPRFSGLQFPNYSSELNVNALELDDSALYLCASSLGGGGTDTQYFGPGTRLTVL.